The 5 T cell receptor beta chains listed next were all sequenced from one sample in a study of cytotoxic CD8 clonotypes in ibrutinib-treated CLL. Profiled with immunoSEQ multiplex PCR; TCRdb holds only in-frame clones, not every one. The sample has about 300,000 clones, less than 85% seen once. This specimen was PBMCs, taken at disease progression, from a patient treated with ibrutinib. The receptors stem from a human donor with chronic lymphocytic leukemia.

The chain carries TRBV27 and TRBJ2-5; TRBD1 matches 7 bases. The CDR3 has 15 amino acids. The trim removed 5 bases at V and 6 bases at J, leaving 12 bases unmatched. Looked up from germline, CDR1 is MNHEY and CDR2 is SMNVEV (reference sequence). The CDR3 nucleotides are TGTGCCAGCAGTCCCCCGACAGGGTTGGGTAAGACCCAGTACTTC. Protein product: CASSPPTGLGKTQYF.

The chain recombines TRBV27 with TRBJ2-1, with TRBD2 identical over 9 bases. J gave up 4 bases and V 2 bases, and 3 bases lay outside the gene matches. This CDR3 is 15 amino acids long. Germline lookup yields CDR1 MNHEY and CDR2 SMNVEV (reference sequence). The CDR3 loop reads CASSLAGGPYNEQFF. DNA of the CDR3: TGTGCCAGCAGTTTAGCGGGAGGGCCGTACAATGAGCAGTTCTTC.

As for this clone: The same CDR3 can be traced to other DNA sequences in this sample. The rearrangement links TRBV9 to TRBJ2-7; D is unclear. V was trimmed by 0 bases and J by 4 bases, leaving 8 bases between them. The V gene's germline CDR1 is SGDLS and CDR2 YYNGEE. The CDR3 covers 13 residues. CDR3 DNA: TGTGCCAGCAGCGTAGGAGAGAGTTACGAGCAGTACTTC. Protein product: CASSVGESYEQYF.

The chain links TRBV9 to TRBJ1-1, with unresolved D. Trimming removed 0 bases from V and 11 bases from J, with 14 bases in between. CDR1 and CDR2 from the germline V gene are SGDLS and YYNGEE. The CDR3 loop spans 13 amino acids. The CDR3 region is CASSVVDGSKAFF. CDR3 DNA sequence: TGTGCCAGCAGCGTAGTAGACGGGAGCAAGGCTTTCTTT. Full variable domain (outside the CDR3, taken from reference TRBV9 and TRBJ1-1): DSGVTQTPKHLITATGQRVTLRCSPRSGDLSVYWYQQSLDQGLQFLIQYYNGEERAKGNILERFSAQQFPDLHSELNLSSLELGDSALYFCASSVVDGSKAFFGQGTRLTVV.

A single count supports this clone. Its ends do not fully match the called genes, so a read error is possible. The rearrangement links TRBV9 to TRBJ2-7, with D perhaps TRBD2 (6 bases). From germline, CDR1 is SGDLS and CDR2 YYNGEE. CDR3 length equals 15 residues. For the CDR3, the DNA is TGTGCCAGCAGCCCCAGGAGGGTCCCCTCCGACGAGCAGTACTTC. Its protein product is CASSPRRVPSDEQYF.